The rows below give T cell receptor beta chains drawn from one sample of a study of OX40 agonist ivuxolimab in advanced cancers. The data were produced by immunoSEQ multiplex PCR, yet TCRdb's version contains in-frame clones alone and is incomplete. The data show tens of thousands of clones, roughly 93% seen once. The source was CD4+ or CD8+ T cells sorted from blood, collected in a trial of the OX40 agonist ivuxolimab. The source is an adult with an advanced solid tumor such as melanoma, head and neck, liver or kidney cancer. The CDR3 runs from the conserved cysteine through the conserved F or W. Fields, in order: clone size, V gene, D gene, J gene, CDR3 protein, CDR3 DNA. A D gene is named only where the DNA matches it firmly. Clone size is shown for a subset of rows, as once, few, many or a class of expanded clone.

abundance: .; v_gene: TRBV5-1; d_gene: TRBD1; j_gene: TRBJ1-5; CDR3aa: CASSIGTGGNQPQHF; CDR3nt: TGCGCCAGCAGCATTGGGACAGGGGGCAATCAGCCCCAGCATTTT
abundance: .; v_gene: TRBV30; d_gene: .; j_gene: TRBJ1-1; CDR3aa: CASTRPGNTEAFF; CDR3nt: TGTGCCTCCACTCGGCCAGGGAACACTGAAGCTTTCTTT
abundance: .; v_gene: TRBV4-1; d_gene: TRBD1; j_gene: TRBJ2-5; CDR3aa: CASSQQGQTQETQYF; CDR3nt: TGCGCCAGCAGCCAACAGGGACAGACCCAAGAGACCCAGTACTTC
abundance: few; v_gene: TRBV2; d_gene: .; j_gene: TRBJ1-2; CDR3aa: CASSLGGNYGYTF; CDR3nt: TGTGCCAGCAGCCTGGGTGGGAACTATGGCTACACCTTC
abundance: .; v_gene: TRBV7-8; d_gene: TRBD2; j_gene: TRBJ2-2; CDR3aa: CASSRSGGARTGELFF; CDR3nt: TGTGCCAGCAGCAGAAGCGGGGGGGCAAGAACCGGGGAGCTGTTTTTT
abundance: .; v_gene: TRBV19; d_gene: TRBD1; j_gene: TRBJ2-2; CDR3aa: CASSNTGDTGELFF; CDR3nt: TGTGCCAGTAGCAATACAGGGGACACCGGGGAGCTGTTTTTT
abundance: .; v_gene: TRBV11-1; d_gene: .; j_gene: TRBJ1-1; CDR3aa: CASSLGVNTEAFF; CDR3nt: TGTGCCAGCAGCTTAGGGGTGAACACTGAAGCTTTCTTT
abundance: .; v_gene: TRBV6-1; d_gene: .; j_gene: TRBJ2-1; CDR3aa: CASSERPAPNNEQFF; CDR3nt: TGTGCCAGCAGTGAAAGGCCTGCCCCTAACAATGAGCAGTTCTTC
abundance: .; v_gene: TRBV6-5; d_gene: .; j_gene: TRBJ2-1; CDR3aa: CASSSHPGRAHNEQFF; CDR3nt: TGTGCCAGCAGTTCCCACCCCGGACGTGCCCACAATGAGCAGTTCTTC
abundance: few; v_gene: TRBV28; d_gene: .; j_gene: TRBJ1-1; CDR3aa: CASSSSNTEAFF; CDR3nt: TGTGCCAGCAGTTCCTCGAACACTGAAGCTTTCTTT
abundance: .; v_gene: TRBV7-2; d_gene: TRBD2; j_gene: TRBJ2-5; CDR3aa: CASSLAPTSGAGETQYF; CDR3nt: TGTGCCAGCAGCTTAGCACCGACTAGCGGTGCTGGGGAGACCCAGTACTTC
abundance: .; v_gene: TRBV9; d_gene: .; j_gene: TRBJ1-4; CDR3aa: CASSVGQGPQLEKLFF; CDR3nt: TGTGCCAGCAGCGTAGGGCAGGGTCCCCAACTGGAAAAACTGTTTTTT
abundance: .; v_gene: TRBV19; d_gene: .; j_gene: TRBJ2-5; CDR3aa: CASSIIRTGEETQYF; CDR3nt: TGTGCCAGTAGTATCATCAGGACGGGGGAAGAGACCCAGTACTTC
abundance: .; v_gene: TRBV30; d_gene: .; j_gene: TRBJ2-7; CDR3aa: CAWTPGSGGRSYEQYF; CDR3nt: TGTGCCTGGACGCCGGGTAGCGGTGGTAGGTCCTACGAGCAGTACTTC
abundance: .; v_gene: TRBV9; d_gene: .; j_gene: TRBJ2-5; CDR3aa: CASSAAGAPGTQYF; CDR3nt: TGTGCCAGCAGCGCTGCAGGGGCCCCTGGGACCCAGTACTTC
abundance: .; v_gene: TRBV29-1; d_gene: .; j_gene: TRBJ1-3; CDR3aa: CSVARDIGNTIYF; CDR3nt: TGCAGCGTCGCACGGGACATAGGAAACACCATATATTTT
abundance: few; v_gene: TRBV30; d_gene: TRBD2; j_gene: TRBJ2-5; CDR3aa: CAWSVGTSTETQYF; CDR3nt: TGTGCCTGGAGTGTGGGGACTAGCACAGAGACCCAGTACTTC
abundance: .; v_gene: TRBV5-1; d_gene: TRBD1; j_gene: TRBJ2-7; CDR3aa: CASSPRQGGLYEQYF; CDR3nt: TGCGCCAGCAGTCCCCGACAGGGGGGCCTTTACGAGCAGTACTTC
abundance: .; v_gene: TRBV30; d_gene: TRBD1; j_gene: TRBJ1-2; CDR3aa: CAWMTGTGEGYTF; CDR3nt: TGTGCCTGGATGACCGGGACAGGGGAGGGCTACACCTTC
abundance: .; v_gene: TRBV7-3; d_gene: TRBD1; j_gene: TRBJ2-3; CDR3aa: CASSPGTADTQYF; CDR3nt: TGTGCCAGCAGCCCCGGGACAGCGGATACGCAGTATTTT
abundance: .; v_gene: TRBV10-1; d_gene: .; j_gene: TRBJ1-1; CDR3aa: CASSESPSNTEAFF; CDR3nt: TGCGCCAGCAGTGAATCTCCAAGCAACACTGAAGCTTTCTTT
abundance: .; v_gene: TRBV11-3; d_gene: .; j_gene: TRBJ2-2; CDR3aa: CASSRAVAPNTGELFF; CDR3nt: TGTGCCAGCAGCCGGGCCGTAGCCCCGAACACCGGGGAGCTGTTTTTT
abundance: .; v_gene: TRBV7-2; d_gene: TRBD2; j_gene: TRBJ2-2; CDR3aa: CASSQTSGVNTGELFF; CDR3nt: TGTGCCAGCAGCCAAACTAGCGGGGTAAACACCGGGGAGCTGTTTTTT
abundance: .; v_gene: TRBV6-6; d_gene: .; j_gene: TRBJ1-5; CDR3aa: CASSTSDRNQPQHF; CDR3nt: TGTGCCAGCTCAACCTCAGACAGAAATCAGCCCCAGCATTTT
abundance: .; v_gene: TRBV28; d_gene: .; j_gene: TRBJ2-6; CDR3aa: CASSLQAGANVLTF; CDR3nt: TGTGCCAGCAGTTTACAAGCTGGGGCCAACGTCCTGACTTTC
abundance: .; v_gene: TRBV18; d_gene: TRBD1; j_gene: TRBJ1-1; CDR3aa: CASSPPRTGNTEAFF; CDR3nt: TGTGCCAGCTCACCACCGCGGACAGGGAACACTGAAGCTTTCTTT
abundance: .; v_gene: TRBV10-3; d_gene: .; j_gene: TRBJ1-2; CDR3aa: CAISESGSYGYTF; CDR3nt: TGTGCCATCAGTGAGTCGGGCAGCTATGGCTACACCTTC
abundance: .; v_gene: TRBV18; d_gene: .; j_gene: TRBJ1-2; CDR3aa: CASSPPAMGRNGYTF; CDR3nt: TGTGCCAGCTCACCCCCAGCGATGGGGAGGAATGGCTACACCTTC
abundance: few; v_gene: TRBV5-1; d_gene: TRBD1; j_gene: TRBJ1-1; CDR3aa: CASSSDRGNTEAFF; CDR3nt: TGCGCCAGCAGCTCGGACAGGGGGAACACTGAAGCTTTCTTT
abundance: .; v_gene: TRBV19; d_gene: .; j_gene: TRBJ2-3; CDR3aa: CASTSRDASTDTQYF; CDR3nt: TGTGCCAGTACCTCACGGGACGCGAGCACAGATACGCAGTATTTT
abundance: .; v_gene: TRBV15; d_gene: .; j_gene: TRBJ1-4; CDR3aa: CATSREPPDPSEKLFF; CDR3nt: TGTGCCACCAGCAGGGAACCCCCCGACCCGAGTGAAAAACTGTTTTTT
abundance: .; v_gene: TRBV5-1; d_gene: .; j_gene: TRBJ1-5; CDR3aa: CASSGTRGSNQPQHF; CDR3nt: TGCGCCAGCAGCGGGACAAGAGGTAGCAATCAGCCCCAGCATTTT
abundance: .; v_gene: TRBV6-5; d_gene: TRBD1; j_gene: TRBJ2-7; CDR3aa: CASRQTDRGYEQYF; CDR3nt: TGTGCCAGCAGGCAGACTGACAGGGGCTACGAGCAGTACTTC
abundance: .; v_gene: TRBV19; d_gene: TRBD2; j_gene: TRBJ2-1; CDR3aa: CASSLSGSPYNEQFF; CDR3nt: TGTGCCAGTAGTCTGAGCGGGAGTCCCTACAATGAGCAGTTCTTC
abundance: .; v_gene: TRBV10-2; d_gene: TRBD2; j_gene: TRBJ2-3; CDR3aa: CASSPGTSGRMTDTQYF; CDR3nt: TGCGCCAGCAGTCCCGGGACTAGCGGGAGGATGACAGATACGCAGTATTTT
abundance: .; v_gene: TRBV7-2; d_gene: TRBD2; j_gene: TRBJ2-1; CDR3aa: CASRSGLAGMYNEQFF; CDR3nt: TGTGCCAGCAGATCCGGACTAGCGGGGATGTACAATGAGCAGTTCTTC
abundance: few; v_gene: TRBV6-5; d_gene: TRBD1; j_gene: TRBJ1-2; CDR3aa: CASIKGAGTVYGYTF; CDR3nt: TGTGCCAGCATCAAGGGAGCCGGGACAGTCTATGGCTACACCTTC
abundance: .; v_gene: TRBV4-3; d_gene: TRBD1; j_gene: TRBJ2-7; CDR3aa: CASSQKVTRGRGDEQYF; CDR3nt: TGCGCCAGCAGCCAGAAAGTTACCAGGGGGCGAGGAGACGAGCAGTACTTC
abundance: .; v_gene: TRBV7-9; d_gene: .; j_gene: TRBJ1-4; CDR3aa: CASSLGAGGSEKLFF; CDR3nt: TGTGCCAGCAGCTTAGGAGCGGGGGGGAGTGAAAAACTGTTTTTT
abundance: .; v_gene: TRBV6-5; d_gene: TRBD1; j_gene: TRBJ2-7; CDR3aa: CASGPRDRGPLGQYF; CDR3nt: TGTGCCAGCGGCCCCCGGGACAGGGGTCCTCTCGGGCAGTACTTC
abundance: .; v_gene: TRBV7-2; d_gene: .; j_gene: TRBJ2-7; CDR3aa: CASSFSSYEQYF; CDR3nt: TGTGCCAGCAGCTTCAGCTCCTACGAGCAGTACTTC
abundance: .; v_gene: TRBV25-1; d_gene: TRBD1; j_gene: TRBJ1-1; CDR3aa: CASQRGQGWNTEAFF; CDR3nt: TGTGCCAGCCAAAGGGGACAGGGGTGGAACACTGAAGCTTTCTTT
abundance: .; v_gene: TRBV7-8; d_gene: TRBD1; j_gene: TRBJ1-1; CDR3aa: CASRLTGVLNTEAFF; CDR3nt: TGTGCCAGCAGATTAACAGGGGTCCTGAACACTGAAGCTTTCTTT
abundance: .; v_gene: TRBV7-2; d_gene: .; j_gene: TRBJ2-1; CDR3aa: CASSLGSNGYNEQFF; CDR3nt: TGTGCCAGCAGCTTAGGTAGCAACGGTTACAATGAGCAGTTCTTC
abundance: once; v_gene: TRBV6-6; d_gene: .; j_gene: TRBJ1-6; CDR3aa: CASSYAPGANSPLHF; CDR3nt: TGTGCCAGCAGTTACGCGCCGGGGGCTAATTCACCCCTCCACTTT
abundance: .; v_gene: TRBV10-3; d_gene: .; j_gene: TRBJ2-1; CDR3aa: CAISDPQTHNVNEQFF; CDR3nt: TGTGCCATCAGTGACCCTCAGACCCATAATGTCAATGAGCAGTTCTTC
abundance: .; v_gene: TRBV5-6; d_gene: .; j_gene: TRBJ2-7; CDR3aa: CASSWRGRATYEQYF; CDR3nt: TGTGCCAGCAGCTGGAGAGGCAGGGCCACCTACGAGCAGTACTTC
abundance: .; v_gene: TRBV7-9; d_gene: .; j_gene: TRBJ2-3; CDR3aa: CASSALGADTQYF; CDR3nt: TGTGCCAGCAGCGCTCTGGGGGCAGATACGCAGTATTTT
abundance: .; v_gene: TRBV9; d_gene: .; j_gene: TRBJ2-5; CDR3aa: CASSVPSRYDREQYF; CDR3nt: TGTGCCAGCAGCGTGCCTAGCCGGTACGATCGGGAGCAGTACTTC
abundance: .; v_gene: TRBV28; d_gene: .; j_gene: TRBJ2-3; CDR3aa: CASSLSGEGTDTQYF; CDR3nt: TGTGCCAGCAGTTTATCCGGGGAAGGCACAGATACGCAGTATTTT